This T cell receptor (beta chain) came from a study of T cell repertoires in cytomegalovirus infection. Trimming stripped 7 bases from V and 0 bases from J, with 18 bases between. The CDR3 sequence is 16 residues long. The germline CDR1 and CDR2 sequences are LNHDA and SQIVND (reference sequence). TCRdb redid the calling of the reads with MiXCR, one entry per CDR3 protein. The table includes about 530,000 distinct CDR3 sequences, approximately 26% detected once. This TCR was recovered from a human donor in good health (CMV status not recorded). Some clones in this sample may be carry-over from other donors' samples. Sequences were obtained from PBMCs. This rearrangement joins TRBV19 to TRBJ1-1, with TRBD1 as a possible D gene (5 bases). The CDR3 nucleotides read TGTGCCAGTATCCCCGCCCTTGACAGCATGAACACTGAAGCTTTCTTT. Its protein is CASIPALDSMNTEAFF.